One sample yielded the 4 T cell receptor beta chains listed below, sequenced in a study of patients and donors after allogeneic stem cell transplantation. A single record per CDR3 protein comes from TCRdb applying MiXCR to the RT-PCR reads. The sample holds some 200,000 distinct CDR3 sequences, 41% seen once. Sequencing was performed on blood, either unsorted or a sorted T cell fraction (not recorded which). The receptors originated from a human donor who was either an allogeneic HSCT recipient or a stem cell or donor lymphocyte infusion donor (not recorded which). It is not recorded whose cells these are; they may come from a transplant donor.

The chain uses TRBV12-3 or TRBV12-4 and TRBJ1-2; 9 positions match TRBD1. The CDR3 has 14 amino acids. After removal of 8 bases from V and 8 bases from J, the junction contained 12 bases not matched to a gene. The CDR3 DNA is TGTGCCAGCTATACAGGGGGCTGGCTTGGAGGCTACACCTTC. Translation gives CASYTGGWLGGYTF.

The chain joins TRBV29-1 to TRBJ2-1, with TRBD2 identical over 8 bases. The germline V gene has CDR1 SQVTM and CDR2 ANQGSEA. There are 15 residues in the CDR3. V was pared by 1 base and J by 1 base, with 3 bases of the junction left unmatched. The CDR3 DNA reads TGCAGCGTTGAAGGGCTAGCGGGTTCCTACAATGAGCAGTTCTTC. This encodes CSVEGLAGSYNEQFF.

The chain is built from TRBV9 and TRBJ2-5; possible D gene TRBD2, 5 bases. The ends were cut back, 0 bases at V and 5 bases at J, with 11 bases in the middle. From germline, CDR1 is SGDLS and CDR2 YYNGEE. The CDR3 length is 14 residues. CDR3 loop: CASSVAGGGETQYF. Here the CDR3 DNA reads TGTGCCAGCAGCGTAGCCGGTGGCGGGGAGACCCAGTACTTC.

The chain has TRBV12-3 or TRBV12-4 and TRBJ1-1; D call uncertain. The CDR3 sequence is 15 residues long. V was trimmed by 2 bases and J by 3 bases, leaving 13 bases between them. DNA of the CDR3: TGTGCCAGCAGTTTAAGGTCTTTGGGAGACACTGAAGCTTTCTTT. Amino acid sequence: CASSLRSLGDTEAFF.